What follows describes a single T cell receptor beta chain. Its antigen is unidentified. The analysis combined second doses at about 4 or about 12 weeks. Assay: immunoSEQ multiplex PCR; the TCRdb copy retains only in-frame clones and omits some. The profile shows approximately 150,000 clones, approximately 89% of them singletons. This entry comes from a study of T cell responses to AZD1222 COVID-19 vaccine. Overall study findings and caveats: The study reported that nearly half of spike-specific TCRs target unmutated variant regions.

Germline CDR1 and CDR2: MNHEY and SVGEGT. Trimming pared 6 bases from V and 5 bases from J, leaving 18 bases between. The CDR3 has 15 residues. Sample: peripheral blood, taken 28 days after the second AZD1222 dose. This TCR came from an adult who received the AZD1222 COVID-19 vaccine. This chain joins TRBV6-2 or TRBV6-3 and TRBJ2-3; possibly TRBD1 for D (6 bases). CDR3 region: CASRPLGQSIDTQYF. In DNA form, the CDR3 reads TGTGCCAGCAGGCCTCTAGGACAGTCAATAGATACGCAGTATTTT.